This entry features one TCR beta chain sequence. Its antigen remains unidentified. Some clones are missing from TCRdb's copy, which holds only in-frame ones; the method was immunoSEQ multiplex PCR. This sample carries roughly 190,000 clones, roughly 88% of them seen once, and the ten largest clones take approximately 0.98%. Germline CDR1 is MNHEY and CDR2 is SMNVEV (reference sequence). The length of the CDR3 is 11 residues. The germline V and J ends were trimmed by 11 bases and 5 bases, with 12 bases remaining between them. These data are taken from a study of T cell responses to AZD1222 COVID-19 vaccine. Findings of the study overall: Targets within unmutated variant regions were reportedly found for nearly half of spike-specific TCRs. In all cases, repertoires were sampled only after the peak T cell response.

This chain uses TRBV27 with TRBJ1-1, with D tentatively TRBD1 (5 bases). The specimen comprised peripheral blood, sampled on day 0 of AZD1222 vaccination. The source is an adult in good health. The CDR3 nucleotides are TGTGCCTCGACGGGGGGGACTGAAGCTTTCTTT. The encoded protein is CASTGGTEAFF.